This entry features one TCR beta chain sequence. The protocol was immunoSEQ multiplex PCR, while the TCRdb copy is restricted to in-frame clones and leaves out a portion. The table lists about 310,000 clones, roughly 89% of them singletons. J gave up 0 bases and V 5 bases, and 4 bases lay outside the gene matches. CDR1 and CDR2 from the germline V gene are PRHDT and FYEKMQ (reference sequence). This CDR3 spans 16 amino acids. These data are taken from a study of blood T cell repertoires in COVID-19. Study-level information: Acute-phase and convalescent COVID-19 samples originated in the United States, Italy and Spain. In each case, the material was cDNA or gDNA derived from T cells, B-cell-depleted T cells, or PBMCs.

The TCR comes from a man aged 55-75 years who had recovered from COVID-19. The chain joins TRBV13 to TRBJ2-1; 10 bases align to TRBD2. Input material: PBMCs or T cells enriched from blood (not recorded which). CDR3 DNA: TGTGCCAGCAGCCACAGGACTAGCGGCTCCTACAATGAGCAGTTCTTC. This codes for CASSHRTSGSYNEQFF.